This is a list of T cell receptor beta chains from one sample in a study of shared clonotypes between healthy human individuals. The repertoire was sequenced with immunoSEQ multiplex PCR; TCRdb's copy has only in-frame clones and lacks some. This sample has millions of clones, with about 92% found just once. The sequencing input was naive CD8+ T cells from PBMCs. These receptors were taken from a man between 18 and 29 years old in good health. Some clones in this sample may be carry-over from other donors' samples. CDR3s include the opening cysteine and the closing phenylalanine or tryptophan. Fields, in order: CDR3 DNA, CDR3 protein, V gene, D gene, J gene, clone size. A D gene is named only where the DNA matches it firmly. Size values are once, few and many counts, or a class for expanded clones, and some rows have none.

TGTGCCACCGAACAGACGCGGGGGGCACCCCAGCATTTT,CATEQTRGAPQHF,TRBV15,.,TRBJ1-5,.
TGTGCCAGCAGCCAACAAAGACTAGCGGGACGGTACAATGAGCAGTTCTTC,CASSQQRLAGRYNEQFF,TRBV4-2,TRBD2,TRBJ2-1,.
TGTGCCAGCAGTCAGGGTGGGGGCACTGAAGCTTTCTTT,CASSQGGGTEAFF,TRBV28,.,TRBJ1-1,few
TGTGCCAGCAGTTTCCTAACCGGACAGGGGGCCACAGATACGCAGTATTTT,CASSFLTGQGATDTQYF,TRBV27,TRBD1,TRBJ2-3,.
TGTGCCAGCAGCCCCAGTGGTGGAAGTGAGACCCAGTACTTC,CASSPSGGSETQYF,TRBV11-3,.,TRBJ2-5,.
TGTGCCAGCAGCGCCAGAGATGGAGCCAAAAACATTCAGTACTTC,CASSARDGAKNIQYF,TRBV9,.,TRBJ2-4,.
TGTGCCAGCAGTAAACTGGGAGATACGCAGTATTTT,CASSKLGDTQYF,TRBV27,.,TRBJ2-3,.
TGCGCCAGCAGCCAAGTATTAGGCTCCCTTAGCGAGCAGTTCTTC,CASSQVLGSLSEQFF,TRBV4-3,.,TRBJ2-1,.
TGTGCCAGCGCCTTTATCGAGCAGTACTTC,CASAFIEQYF,TRBV6-1,.,TRBJ2-7,.
TGTGCCAGCAGCCAAAGTCAGGGCCATGGCTACACCTTC,CASSQSQGHGYTF,TRBV14,.,TRBJ1-2,.
TGTGCCACCGCCGGGCCCTCGAACACCGGGGAGCTGTTTTTT,CATAGPSNTGELFF,TRBV6-5,.,TRBJ2-2,.
TGCAGCGGGGAGGGACAGAAATCCTACAATGAGCAGTTCTTC,CSGEGQKSYNEQFF,TRBV29-1,.,TRBJ2-1,.
TGTGCCAGTAGCGAGACAGTGATAGATGAGCAGTTCTTC,CASSETVIDEQFF,TRBV19,.,TRBJ2-1,once
TGTGCCAGCAGCTCAGCGGGGACAGGGAGGACTGAAGCTTTCTTT,CASSSAGTGRTEAFF,TRBV7-6,TRBD1,TRBJ1-1,.
TGTGCCATCAGGTCAGGGGACTTCTCTGGGGCCAACGTCCTGACTTTC,CAIRSGDFSGANVLTF,TRBV10-3,.,TRBJ2-6,.
TGTGCCAGCAGTGCCTGGACAGGGACTTCCTACGAGCAGTACTTC,CASSAWTGTSYEQYF,TRBV6-5,TRBD1,TRBJ2-7,.
TGTGCCAGCAGTGATCAGGGTTTAGGGACAGGGGGCTCCTACGAGCAGTACTTC,CASSDQGLGTGGSYEQYF,TRBV6-1,TRBD1,TRBJ2-7,.
TGTGCCAGCAGTTCTAACTACAATGAGCAGTTCTTC,CASSSNYNEQFF,TRBV28,.,TRBJ2-1,once
TGTGCCAGCAGCGCCGAACGTGGAGCCCAGGTTACAGATACGCAGTATTTT,CASSAERGAQVTDTQYF,TRBV7-9,.,TRBJ2-3,.
TGCAGCGCCTGGACAGGGGCCGTCTCCTACGAGCAGTACTTC,CSAWTGAVSYEQYF,TRBV29-1,TRBD1,TRBJ2-7,.
TGCGCCAGCAGCCCCCCTGAACTAGGGAGGGCCGGGGAGCTGTTTTTT,CASSPPELGRAGELFF,TRBV4-1,TRBD2,TRBJ2-2,.
TGTGCCAGCAGCTTAGGGCCTACAGGGGCAGAGACCCAGTACTTC,CASSLGPTGAETQYF,TRBV7-9,TRBD1,TRBJ2-5,.
TGCGCCAGCAGCCAAGATGTGAGCCGCTCCTACGAGCAGTACTTC,CASSQDVSRSYEQYF,TRBV4-3,.,TRBJ2-7,.
TGTGCCAGTCGGGACGGAGGGGGCAGAGAGACCCAGTACTTC,CASRDGGGRETQYF,TRBV2,.,TRBJ2-5,.
TGTGCCAGCAGTCTATCAGGGCTCCACGAGCAGTACTTC,CASSLSGLHEQYF,TRBV28,.,TRBJ2-7,.
TGTGCCAGCAGCTCCAATAGCGGGAGAAGGGCAGATACGCAGTATTTT,CASSSNSGRRADTQYF,TRBV7-9,TRBD2,TRBJ2-3,once
TGTGCCAGCAGCCAAGATTACGAGCGGGAGGGCCTTAATGAGCAGTTCTTC,CASSQDYEREGLNEQFF,TRBV4-2,TRBD2,TRBJ2-1,.
TGTGCCAGCAGTGACCCTATACTCCAGGGGCTCTCCACAGATACGCAGTATTTT,CASSDPILQGLSTDTQYF,TRBV9,.,TRBJ2-3,.
TGTGCCAGCAGTGAAGGGCTGGCCAGCTCCTACAATGAGCAGTTCTTC,CASSEGLASSYNEQFF,TRBV2,.,TRBJ2-1,.
TGTGCCAGCAGCCCCTTTGGGGGACCCGCCCCCTACGAGCAGTACTTC,CASSPFGGPAPYEQYF,TRBV28,.,TRBJ2-7,.
TGTGCCAGCACCAAGAGGACAGGGGACCACGAGCAGTACTTC,CASTKRTGDHEQYF,TRBV11-2,TRBD1,TRBJ2-7,.
TGTGCCAGCAGTGATCTTGTGCGTGGACAGGACGAAGCTTTCTTT,CASSDLVRGQDEAFF,TRBV2,TRBD1,TRBJ1-1,once
TGTGCCTGGAGTCTTACAGCGTACAATGAGCAGTTCTTC,CAWSLTAYNEQFF,TRBV30,.,TRBJ2-1,.
TGTGCCAGCAGTGTTTCGCTCCTGAACACTGAAGCTTTCTTT,CASSVSLLNTEAFF,TRBV6-5,.,TRBJ1-1,.
TGTGCCAGCAGTTTAGTGGGACTAGCGGGAGGAAAAGGGGATGAGCAGTTCTTC,CASSLVGLAGGKGDEQFF,TRBV27,TRBD2,TRBJ2-1,.
TGTGCCAGCAGTTCCCCCCGGGCTACACAGGGCGGGGAGCAGTACTTC,CASSSPRATQGGEQYF,TRBV28,.,TRBJ2-7,.
TGCGCCAGCAGCCAAGAGAAAACCCCGAGACTAGCGGGGAACAATGAGCAGTTCTTC,CASSQEKTPRLAGNNEQFF,TRBV4-1,TRBD2,TRBJ2-1,.
TGTGCCAGCAGCTTTTCTCCAGCGGGAGAGGTAATAGAGACCCAGTACTTC,CASSFSPAGEVIETQYF,TRBV5-6,TRBD2,TRBJ2-5,.
TGTGCCAGCAGTATCCAAGTAGCGCTGGATGACACCGGGGAGCTGTTTTTT,CASSIQVALDDTGELFF,TRBV27,.,TRBJ2-2,.
TGTGCCAGCAGCTTAGTTAGCGATTATGGCTACACCTTC,CASSLVSDYGYTF,TRBV7-9,.,TRBJ1-2,.
TGTGCCAGCAGCCCGACAGGGGTTTACGAGCAGTACTTC,CASSPTGVYEQYF,TRBV9,TRBD1,TRBJ2-7,.
TGTGCCAGCAGCCCCGTTGGAGACACTGAAGCTTTCTTT,CASSPVGDTEAFF,TRBV6-5,.,TRBJ1-1,.
TGTGCCAGCAGCGGGACTAGCACCGGGGAGCTGTTTTTT,CASSGTSTGELFF,TRBV9,TRBD2,TRBJ2-2,.
TGTGCCAGCGTCCTAGCGGGATGGTACCAAGAGACCCAGTACTTC,CASVLAGWYQETQYF,TRBV7-2,TRBD2,TRBJ2-5,.
TGTGCCAGCAGTCCCGACGACAGGGTAGGACAGCCCCAGCATTTT,CASSPDDRVGQPQHF,TRBV28,TRBD1,TRBJ1-5,.
TGCAGCGTTGTTTTGTTGGGGGTGCCCTACGAGCAGTACTTC,CSVVLLGVPYEQYF,TRBV29-1,.,TRBJ2-7,.
TGTGCCATAACAGGGGGCACCGGGGAGCTGTTTTTT,CAITGGTGELFF,TRBV6-1,TRBD1,TRBJ2-2,.
TGTGCCAGCACAAACGTGGGACATGACTCCTACGAGCAGTACTTC,CASTNVGHDSYEQYF,TRBV28,.,TRBJ2-7,.
TGTGCCAGCAGTTTGGCCCCATCACAGCCCCAGCATTTT,CASSLAPSQPQHF,TRBV28,.,TRBJ1-5,.
TGTGCCAGCTCGACTAGCGGAGTTACCTACGAGCAGTACTTC,CASSTSGVTYEQYF,TRBV7-9,TRBD2,TRBJ2-7,once
TGTGCCAGCAGCCTTCATCGGACTAGCGGGAGGTTCTACAATGAGCAGTTCTTC,CASSLHRTSGRFYNEQFF,TRBV28,TRBD2,TRBJ2-1,.
TGTGCCAGCAGCGGTGCGGAGGAGCTGTTTTTT,CASSGAEELFF,TRBV5-6,.,TRBJ2-2,.
TGCGCCAGCAGCCACCGGGGAGACGGAGAAGATGGGCAGTTCTTC,CASSHRGDGEDGQFF,TRBV4-3,.,TRBJ2-1,.
TGTGCCAGCAGTGCAGGGGCGGGGGATGAAAAACTGTTTTTT,CASSAGAGDEKLFF,TRBV6-6,.,TRBJ1-4,.